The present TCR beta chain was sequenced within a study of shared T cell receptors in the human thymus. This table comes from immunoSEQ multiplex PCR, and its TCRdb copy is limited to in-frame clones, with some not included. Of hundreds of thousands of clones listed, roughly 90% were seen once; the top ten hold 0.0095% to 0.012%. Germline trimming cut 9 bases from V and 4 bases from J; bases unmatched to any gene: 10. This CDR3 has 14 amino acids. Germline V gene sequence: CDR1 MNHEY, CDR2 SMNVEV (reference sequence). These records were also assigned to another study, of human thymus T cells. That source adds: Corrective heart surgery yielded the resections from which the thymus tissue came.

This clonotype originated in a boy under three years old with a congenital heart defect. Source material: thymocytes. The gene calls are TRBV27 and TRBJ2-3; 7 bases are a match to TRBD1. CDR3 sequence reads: CASRDREDPDTQYF. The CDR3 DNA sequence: TGTGCCAGTCGAGACAGGGAAGACCCAGATACGCAGTATTTT.